This T cell receptor beta chain emerged from a study of a mutant IDH1 vaccine in newly diagnosed glioma. Across the whole study: Across weeks 1, 3, 5, 7, 11, 15, 19 and 23, patients received a vaccination each time, eight in all.

Study-wide points: The vaccine induced immune responses, and these occurred in approximately 93% of patients.

A remark on this clone: What it binds is unknown.

CDR1 is SGHVS, CDR2 FQNEAQ, per germline. The CDR3 spans 16 residues. V shed 5 bases, J shed 5 bases, and the junction held 12 bases outside the gene matches. Time point indicated: week 11, during vaccination. Mutant IDH1 20-mer peptide, at 300 ug, made up each vaccine dose, with topical imiquimod. The data were produced by immunoSEQ multiplex PCR, yet TCRdb's version contains in-frame clones alone and is incomplete. The table has about 130,000 clones, around three quarters seen once. Sample: PBMCs, taken from a glioma patient whose treatment included an IDH1 peptide vaccine. The TCR sequence derives from a man in his forties with glioma. The chain uses TRBV7-8 and TRBJ2-7; TRBD1 matches 10 bases. CDR3 in amino acids: CASSPWGTGDPNEQYF. Here the CDR3 DNA reads TGTGCCAGCAGCCCGTGGGGGACAGGGGACCCCAACGAGCAGTACTTC.